A single sample gave rise to the 26 T cell receptor beta chains below, sequenced in a study of PD-1 blockade in classical Hodgkin lymphoma. TCRdb's table, derived via immunoSEQ multiplex PCR, lists solely in-frame clones and lacks some. The table includes tens of thousands of clones, 93% detected once. Time point given: newly diagnosed, previously untreated cHL patient sample. Specimen: peripheral blood mononuclear cells (PBMCs). These receptors all stem from a human donor with classical Hodgkin lymphoma.

CDR3 DNA sequence: TGCAGCGTCAGGGAGGACCTTACCTACGAGCAGTACTTC. This gives the protein CSVREDLTYEQYF. This chain links TRBV29-1 with TRBJ2-7, with D tentatively TRBD2 (6 bases). With 6 bases removed from V and 2 bases from J, the gap between germline ends came to 14 bases. The CDR3 length is 13 residues. Per the germline V gene, CDR1 is SQVTM and CDR2 is ANQGSEA.

The rearrangement links TRBV19 to TRBJ1-2; D is uncertain. Per germline, CDR1 LNHDA and CDR2 SQIVND (reference sequence). V gave up 5 bases and J gave up 3 bases, with 7 bases separating them. This CDR3 comprises 12 residues. The CDR3 nucleotides are TGTGCCAGTAGTTGGAGGGACTATGGCTACACCTTC. The encoded protein is CASSWRDYGYTF.

CDR3 sequence reads: CSVERHFYGYTF. CDR3 coding DNA: TGCAGCGTTGAAAGGCATTTCTATGGCTACACCTTC. The V and J genes are TRBV29-1 and TRBJ1-2, with D unresolved. With 2 bases removed from V and 4 bases from J, the gap between germline ends came to 8 bases. Germline CDR1 SQVTM, CDR2 ANQGSEA. The CDR3 spans 12 residues.

This sequence joins TRBV4-1 and TRBJ2-1; D possibly corresponds to TRBD2 (5 bases). From germline, CDR1 is MGHRA and CDR2 YSYEKL. The CDR3 loop spans 17 amino acids. V was cut by 0 bases and J by 6 bases, with 18 bases left in between. The CDR3 sequence: CASSQDHLLAPFNEQFF. CDR3 nucleotide sequence: TGCGCCAGCAGCCAAGATCATCTGCTAGCCCCATTCAATGAGCAGTTCTTC.

The rearrangement links TRBV6-1 to TRBJ2-5; no definite D call. Looked up from germline, CDR1 is MNHNS and CDR2 is SASEGT. CDR3 length equals 13 residues. V dropped 1 base and J dropped 4 bases, with 7 bases sitting between them. In nucleotides, the CDR3 is TGTGCCAGCAGTGAAGTACTGCTAGAGACCCAGTACTTC. As protein: CASSEVLLETQYF.

The V and J genes are TRBV4-3 and TRBJ2-3; D not resolved. CDR3 length equals 17 residues. V was pared by 4 bases and J by 0 bases, with 17 bases between. Per the germline V gene, CDR1 is LGHNA and CDR2 is YSLEER. This CDR3 is CASSLRPGGPSTDTQYF. In nucleotides, the CDR3 is TGCGCCAGCAGCCTACGCCCGGGCGGCCCTAGCACAGATACGCAGTATTTT.

The rearrangement joins TRBV5-1 to TRBJ1-2; 9 bases align to TRBD1. The CDR3 totals 15 residues. The J segment lost 8 bases and the V segment lost 4 bases, leaving 12 bases of the junction unmatched. The germline gives CDR1 SGHRS, CDR2 YFSETQ. CDR3 DNA sequence: TGCGCCAGCAGCCCGGAGGGGACAGGGCGCGGAGGCTACACCTTC. Translated, it gives CASSPEGTGRGGYTF.

This rearrangement joins TRBV28 to TRBJ1-1; D remains unclear. Germline V gene lookup returns CDR1 MDHEN and CDR2 SYDVKM. Between the trimmed V and J ends, which lost 2 bases and 4 bases, there was a span of 11 bases. The CDR3 has 14 residues. CDR3 loop: CASSLAGRSTEAFF. The CDR3 coding sequence is TGTGCCAGCAGTTTAGCAGGTCGCAGCACTGAAGCTTTCTTT.

The chain has TRBV18 and TRBJ2-3, with D perhaps matching TRBD1 (6 bases). V lost 3 bases and J 2 bases, leaving 12 bases between the germline ends. The length of the CDR3 is 15 residues. Germline V lookup: CDR1 KGHSH, CDR2 LQKENI. The CDR3 DNA sequence: TGTGCCAGCTCACCGAACAGGGCTGACACAGATACGCAGTATTTT. Translating it yields CASSPNRADTDTQYF. The full variable domain, its missing parts supplied by reference TRBV18 and TRBJ2-3, is NAGVMQNPRHLVRRRGQEARLRCSPMKGHSHVYWYRQLPEEGLKFMVYLQKENIIDESGMPKERFSAEFPKEGPSILRIQQVVRGDSAAYFCASSPNRADTDTQYFGPGTRLTVL.

The gene calls are TRBV7-2 and TRBJ2-5; the D gene is possibly TRBD1 (9 bases). With 2 bases removed from V and 4 bases from J, the gap between germline ends came to 20 bases. Germline loops: CDR1 SGHTA, CDR2 FQGNSA. This CDR3 region has 17 residues. The CDR3 DNA follows: TGTGCCAGCAGCTTAACGGGGGGGTCGGACAGGGGAGAGACCCAGTACTTC. It encodes CASSLTGGSDRGETQYF.

This chain joins TRBV6-4 and TRBJ1-1; D uncertain. The CDR3 is 13 residues long. V gave up 3 bases and J gave up 2 bases, with 7 bases separating them. Germline CDR1 and CDR2: MRHNA and SNTAGT. The CDR3 region is CASSETRNTEAFF. The CDR3 coding sequence is TGTGCCAGCAGTGAGACAAGAAACACTGAAGCTTTCTTT.

This clone was seen only a few times. J is TRBJ2-2 and V is TRBV5-1; a possible D gene is TRBD1 (6 bases). Trimming removed 4 bases from V and 0 bases from J, with 13 bases in between. The germline gives CDR1 SGHRS, CDR2 YFSETQ. The CDR3 contains 16 residues. In DNA form, the CDR3 reads TGCGCCAGCAGCGGGGGCAAGGGGTCGAACACCGGGGAGCTGTTTTTT. It translates to CASSGGKGSNTGELFF.

This chain uses TRBV15 with TRBJ2-7; 10 bases align to TRBD2. Per germline, CDR1 LNHNV and CDR2 YYDKDF (reference sequence). The CDR3 loop spans 17 amino acids. V dropped 0 bases and J dropped 0; count of bases not matched to a gene: 5. The CDR3: CATSREMTSGPSYEQYF. CDR3 DNA: TGTGCCACCAGCAGAGAGATGACTAGCGGGCCCTCCTACGAGCAGTACTTC.

This clone was observed a handful of times. The chain couples TRBV19 to TRBJ2-1, with 8 bases aligning to TRBD2. V was pared by 6 bases and J by 9 bases, with 16 bases of the junction left unmatched. The CDR3 consists of 16 residues. Germline V CDR1 and CDR2: LNHDA, SQIVND (reference sequence). CDR3 sequence reads: CASRKGPGGEISEQFF. The CDR3 DNA is TGTGCCAGTAGGAAGGGACCGGGAGGGGAGATCAGTGAGCAGTTCTTC.

This sequence joins TRBV11-3 and TRBJ1-2, with TRBD1 as a possible D gene (6 bases). Trimming removed 4 bases from V and 5 bases from J, with 8 bases in between. The germline gives CDR1 SGHNT, CDR2 YENEEA. The CDR3 runs 12 residues. Here the CDR3 DNA reads TGTGCCAGCAGCTGTGGACAGTATGGCTACACCTTC. Amino acid sequence: CASSCGQYGYTF.

This chain uses TRBV10-2 with TRBJ2-2; D assignment may be TRBD1 or TRBD2 (5 bases each). The germline gives CDR1 WSHSY, CDR2 SAAADI. V was shortened by 8 bases and J by 3 bases, with 16 bases between the two germline ends. The CDR3 totals 15 residues. The CDR3 spells CASRSGPADTGELFF. The DNA for the CDR3 is TGCGCCAGCCGTTCGGGACCTGCGGACACCGGGGAGCTGTTTTTT.

The chain joins TRBV6-1 to TRBJ2-7; D unclear. The CDR3 has 13 amino acids. The germline V and J ends were trimmed by 0 bases and 5 bases, with 8 bases remaining between them. Germline V CDR1 and CDR2: MNHNS, SASEGT. CDR3 bases: TGTGCCAGCAGTGAAGCGCTCAGTCACGAGCAGTACTTC. It is translated as CASSEALSHEQYF.

This chain connects TRBV11-2 to TRBJ1-6, with D possibly being TRBD1 (5 bases). CDR3 length: 13 amino acids. Germline V gives CDR1 SGHAT, CDR2 FQNNGV. V lost 6 bases, J lost 10 bases, and 13 bases lay in between. The DNA of the CDR3 is TGTGCCAGCAGGGTTGGGGGAAAATCACCCCTCCACTTT. Its translation is CASRVGGKSPLHF.

This chain joins TRBV2 and TRBJ1-1; D is ambiguous. The CDR3 totals 13 residues. The V and J ends lost 9 bases and 0 bases respectively, with 11 bases between them. Germline V CDR1 and CDR2: SNHLY, FYNNEI. CDR3 bases: TGTGCCAGAACGAAAGATATGAACACTGAAGCTTTCTTT. Amino acid sequence: CARTKDMNTEAFF.

This clone has just one count. This chain links TRBV19 with TRBJ2-2, with a possible D match to TRBD1 (6 bases). CDR1 LNHDA and CDR2 SQIVND come from the germline V gene (reference sequence). The CDR3 has 15 residues. The germline V and J ends were trimmed by 6 bases and 0 bases, with 11 bases remaining between them. CDR3 region: CASSITGTNTGELFF. In DNA form, the CDR3 reads TGTGCCAGTAGCATTACAGGGACGAACACCGGGGAGCTGTTTTTT. Full variable domain (missing parts from reference TRBV19 and TRBJ2-2): DGGITQSPKYLFRKEGQNVTLSCEQNLNHDAMYWYRQDPGQGLRLIYYSQIVNDFQKGDIAEGYSVSREKKESFPLTVTSAQKNPTAFYLCASSITGTNTGELFFGEGSRLTVL.

This clone was counted once. V is TRBV4-1 and J is TRBJ2-7; TRBD2 matches at 14 bases. The CDR3 is 17 residues long. The V gene end was trimmed by 3 bases and the J gene end by 0 bases; junction bases not matched to a gene: 4. CDR1 is MGHRA, CDR2 YSYEKL, per germline. The CDR3 loop reads CASSHGLAGGNSYEQYF. The CDR3 DNA is TGCGCCAGCAGCCACGGACTAGCGGGAGGTAACTCCTACGAGCAGTACTTC.

This chain joins TRBV19 and TRBJ2-5, with 7 bases that match TRBD2. V dropped 5 bases and J dropped 3; count of bases not matched to a gene: 9. CDR1 is LNHDA and CDR2 is SQIVND in the germline V gene (reference sequence). The CDR3 is 15 amino acids. The CDR3 DNA follows: TGTGCCAGTAGTGCGGACCGGGGGGTCGAAGAGACCCAGTACTTC. Encoded protein: CASSADRGVEETQYF.

This chain connects TRBV5-6 to TRBJ1-1; D is unresolved. The CDR3 loop spans 14 amino acids. Deletions cut 0 bases from V and 6 bases from J, with 12 bases between. Germline CDR1 and CDR2: SGHDT and YYEEEE. CDR3 in DNA: TGTGCCAGCAGCTTGGTTTCCGGGGTTTCTGAAGCTTTCTTT. Translation: CASSLVSGVSEAFF. Looking up the rest from reference TRBV5-6 and TRBJ1-1 gives the full variable domain: DAGVTQSPTHLIKTRGQQVTLRCSPKSGHDTVSWYQQALGQGPQFIFQYYEEEERQRGNFPDRFSGHQFPNYSSELNVNALLLGDSALYLCASSLVSGVSEAFFGQGTRLTVV.

This clone was observed a single time. CDR3 protein: CASRWTGPTGELFF. CDR3 in DNA: TGTGCCAGCAGGTGGACAGGGCCAACCGGGGAGCTGTTTTTT. This sequence joins TRBV6-5 and TRBJ2-2; 8 bases fit TRBD1. This CDR3 contains 14 residues. The V segment lost 6 bases and the J segment 5 bases; nucleotides outside the gene matches: 5. Germline loops: CDR1 MNHEY, CDR2 SVGAGI.

Here the CDR3 DNA reads TGTGCCAGCAGCTTGGCCTTGGGGAGCGCTCACTACGAGCAGTACTTC. This gives the protein CASSLALGSAHYEQYF. The genes are TRBV5-6 and TRBJ2-7, with D possibly being TRBD2 (5 bases). Per germline, CDR1 SGHDT and CDR2 YYEEEE. This CDR3 has 16 amino acids. V lost 0 bases to trimming and J lost 3 bases, with 16 bases between them.

V and J are TRBV7-9 and TRBJ2-7; 9 bases match TRBD1. In germline, CDR1 is SEHNR, CDR2 FQNEAQ (reference sequence). Trimming cost V 3 bases and J 4 bases; bases outside gene matches: 4. The CDR3 sequence is 14 residues long. This CDR3 reads CASSFWGQGYEQYF. CDR3 nucleotide sequence: TGTGCCAGCAGCTTTTGGGGACAGGGTTACGAGCAGTACTTC.